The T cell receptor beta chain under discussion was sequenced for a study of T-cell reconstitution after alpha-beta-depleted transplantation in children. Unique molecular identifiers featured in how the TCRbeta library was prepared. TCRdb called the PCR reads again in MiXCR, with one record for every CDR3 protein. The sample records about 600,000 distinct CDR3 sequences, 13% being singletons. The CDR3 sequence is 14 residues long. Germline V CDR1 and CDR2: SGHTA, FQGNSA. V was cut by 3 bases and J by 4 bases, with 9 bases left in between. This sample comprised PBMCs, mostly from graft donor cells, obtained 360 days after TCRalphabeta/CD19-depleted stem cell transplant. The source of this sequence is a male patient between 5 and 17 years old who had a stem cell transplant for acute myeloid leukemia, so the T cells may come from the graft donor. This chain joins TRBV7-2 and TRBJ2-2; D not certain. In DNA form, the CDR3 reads TGTGCCAGCAGCTTCCATTGGGGCACCGGGGAGCTGTTTTTT. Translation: CASSFHWGTGELFF.